This TCR beta chain was obtained from a study of blood T cell repertoires in COVID-19. J was trimmed by 7 bases and V by 0 bases; bases with no gene match: 9. Germline assignment: CDR1 MNHEY and CDR2 SVGAGI. This CDR3 has 16 amino acids. Source study methods: How many nucleated cells were present was estimated from reference gene primer amplification. This table comes from immunoSEQ multiplex PCR, and its TCRdb copy is limited to in-frame clones, with some not included. V, J and clone size are those of that table, while D and trimming were read from the DNA. Among approximately 170,000 clones, more than 60% were seen once, and the ten largest hold around 12%.

Sequencing was performed on peripheral blood. This chain links TRBV6-5 with TRBJ2-7; 10 bases are shared with TRBD1. The receptor was isolated from a woman in her fifties or sixties with acute or convalescent COVID-19. In DNA form, the CDR3 reads TGTGCCAGCAGTTACTCGTACAGGGGACAGGGGTGGGAGCAGTACTTC. This translates into CASSYSYRGQGWEQYF.